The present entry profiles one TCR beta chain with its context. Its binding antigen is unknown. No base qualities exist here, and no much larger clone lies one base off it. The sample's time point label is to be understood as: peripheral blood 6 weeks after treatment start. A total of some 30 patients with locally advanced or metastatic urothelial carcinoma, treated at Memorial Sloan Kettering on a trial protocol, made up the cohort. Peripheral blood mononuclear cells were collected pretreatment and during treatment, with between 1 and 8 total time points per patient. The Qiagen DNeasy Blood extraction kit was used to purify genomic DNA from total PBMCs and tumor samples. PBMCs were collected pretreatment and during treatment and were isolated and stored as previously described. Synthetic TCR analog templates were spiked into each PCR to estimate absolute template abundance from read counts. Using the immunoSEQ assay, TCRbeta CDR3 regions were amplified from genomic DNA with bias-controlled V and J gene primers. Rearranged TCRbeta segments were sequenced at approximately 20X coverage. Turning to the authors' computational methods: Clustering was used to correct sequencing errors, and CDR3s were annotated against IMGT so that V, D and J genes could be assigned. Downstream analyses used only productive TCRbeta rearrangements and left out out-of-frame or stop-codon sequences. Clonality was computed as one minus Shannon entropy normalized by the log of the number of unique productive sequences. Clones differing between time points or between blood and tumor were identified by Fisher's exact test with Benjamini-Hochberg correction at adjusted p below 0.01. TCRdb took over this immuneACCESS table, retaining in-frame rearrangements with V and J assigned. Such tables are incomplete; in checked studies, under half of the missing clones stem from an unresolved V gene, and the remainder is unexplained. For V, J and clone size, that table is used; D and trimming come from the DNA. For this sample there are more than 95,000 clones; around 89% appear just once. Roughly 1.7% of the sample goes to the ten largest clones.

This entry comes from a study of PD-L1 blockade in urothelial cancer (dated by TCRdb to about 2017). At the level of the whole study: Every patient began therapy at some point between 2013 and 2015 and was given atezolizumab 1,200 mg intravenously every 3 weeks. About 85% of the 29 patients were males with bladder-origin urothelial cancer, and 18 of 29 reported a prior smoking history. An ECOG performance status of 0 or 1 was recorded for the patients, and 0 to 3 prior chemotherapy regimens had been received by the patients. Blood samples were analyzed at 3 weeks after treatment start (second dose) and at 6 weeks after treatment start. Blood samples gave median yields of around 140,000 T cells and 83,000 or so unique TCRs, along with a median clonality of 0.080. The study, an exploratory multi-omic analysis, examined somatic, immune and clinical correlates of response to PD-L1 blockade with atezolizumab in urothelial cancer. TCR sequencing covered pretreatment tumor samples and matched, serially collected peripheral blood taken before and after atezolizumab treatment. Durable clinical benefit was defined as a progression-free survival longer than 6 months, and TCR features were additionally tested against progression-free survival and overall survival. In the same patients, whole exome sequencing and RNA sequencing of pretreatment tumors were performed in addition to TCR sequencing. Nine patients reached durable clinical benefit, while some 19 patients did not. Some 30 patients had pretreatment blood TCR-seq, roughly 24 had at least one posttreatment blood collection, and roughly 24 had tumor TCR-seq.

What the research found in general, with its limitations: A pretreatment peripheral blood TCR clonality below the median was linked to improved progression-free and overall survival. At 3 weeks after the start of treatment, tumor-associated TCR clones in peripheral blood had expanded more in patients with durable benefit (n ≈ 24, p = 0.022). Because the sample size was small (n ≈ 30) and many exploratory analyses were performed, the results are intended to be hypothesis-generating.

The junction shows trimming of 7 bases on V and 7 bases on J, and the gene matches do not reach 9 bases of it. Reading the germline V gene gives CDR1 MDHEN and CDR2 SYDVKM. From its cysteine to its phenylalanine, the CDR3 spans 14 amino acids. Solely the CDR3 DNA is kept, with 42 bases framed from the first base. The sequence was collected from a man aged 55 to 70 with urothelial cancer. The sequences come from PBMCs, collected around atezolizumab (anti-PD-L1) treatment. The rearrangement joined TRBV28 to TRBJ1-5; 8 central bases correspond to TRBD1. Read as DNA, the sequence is TGTGCCAGCACCATACAGGGGGTTGCACAGCCCCAGCATTTT. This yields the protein CASTIQGVAQPQHF.